This passage covers 11 T cell receptor beta chains from one sample sequenced in a study of tumor-infiltrating lymphocytes in primary liver carcinoma. Joint extraction of RNA and DNA used roughly 19-32 mg of bulk tissue that was unsorted. The researchers produced TCR beta cDNA from roughly 500 ng total RNA with a constant-region primer. Investigators got TCR beta libraries out of three nested multiplex PCR rounds, done with slightly modified ARM-PCR. TRBV1-TRBV30 forward and Cbeta reverse primers drove the first two roughly 10-cycle rounds. MiXCR was run by TCRdb on the multiplex PCR reads, yielding one entry per CDR3 protein. The sample holds approximately 110,000 distinct CDR3 sequences, 50% to 70% seen once. Sequencing was performed on liver tumor tissue from sampling region 1. Subset of the sample: tumor region T1, superior pole. The receptors originated from a woman in her sixties with primary liver carcinoma and hepatitis B virus infection.

With respect to this clonotype: At one end the junction does not follow the germline gene, possibly because of a read error. The rearrangement joins TRBV5-4 to TRBJ2-2, with TRBD2 matching over 7 bases. The CDR3 is made up of 16 amino acids. The germline V gene encodes CDR1 SGHNT and CDR2 YYREEE (reference sequence). The CDR3 coding sequence is TGTGCCAGCACCATCGGGACTAACGGGAACACCGGGGAGCTGCTTTTT. Translating gives CASTIGTNGNTGELLF.

About this clonotype: At one boundary the junction diverges from the germline segment, which might be a read error. The chain links TRBV11-2 to TRBJ2-7, with TRBD2 matching over 8 bases. Looked up from germline, CDR1 is SGHAT and CDR2 is FQNNGV. The CDR3 spans 15 residues. CDR3 loop: CASSLSSGSSYELYF. CDR3 in DNA: TGTGCCAGCAGCTTGTCCAGCGGGAGTTCCTACGAGCTGTACTTC.

On this clonotype itself: One base away lies a much larger clone, so this may be a sequencing read error. The chain couples TRBV6-1 to TRBJ2-1; D not resolved. The V end lost 4 bases, the J end lost 6 bases, and 10 bases lay between the germline ends. The CDR3 runs 13 residues. The V gene's germline CDR1 is MNHNS and CDR2 SASEGT. For the CDR3, the DNA is TGTGCCAGCAGTGGTTCCAGCCGCAATGAGCAGTTCTTC. Translating gives CASSGSSRNEQFF.

As regards this clonotype: One junction end does not reproduce the germline sequence, and a read error may be involved. This chain connects TRBV5-6 to TRBJ2-5; D assignment may be TRBD1 or TRBD2 (5 bases each). The CDR3 is 15 residues long. The germline gives CDR1 SGHDT, CDR2 YYEEEE. The CDR3 coding sequence is TGTGCCAGCAGCTTGACAGGAGCGAACGGGGAGACCCAGTATTTC. It codes for CASSLTGANGETQYF.

This clonotype was seen repeatedly, ten times or more. The chain uses TRBV29-1 and TRBJ2-1; 9 bases are a match to TRBD1. Losses at the gene ends were 7 bases for V and 8 bases for J; bases not matched to a gene: 6. Germline V CDR1 and CDR2: SQVTM, ANQGSEA. The CDR3 has 12 residues. The CDR3, as DNA: TGCAGCGCAGACAGGGGGAGGGATGAGCAGTTCTTC. Its protein is CSADRGRDEQFF.

In the case of this clonotype: Since no conserved phenylalanine or tryptophan closes the CDR3, a read error is the likely cause. V gene TRBV11-1 combines with J gene TRBJ2-3; 8 bases line up with TRBD1. CDR3 length equals 18 residues. Per germline, CDR1 SGHAT and CDR2 FQDESV (reference sequence). The CDR3, as DNA: TGTGTCAGCAGTATAACAGCCCAACAGGGGGTGGACACAGATACGCAGTATTTA. Protein sequence: CVSSITAQQGVDTDTQYL.

As concerns this clonotype: The germline gene is not matched at one end of the junction; a read error may be the cause. The chain recombines TRBV29-1 with TRBJ2-1; possible D gene TRBD2, 6 bases. The CDR3 is made up of 14 amino acids. The germline CDR1 and CDR2 sequences are SQVTM and ANQGSEA. The CDR3 sequence is CSVVGGRLVDEQFF. CDR3 coding DNA: TGCAGCGTTGTAGGTGGGAGGCTGGTTGATGAGCAATTCTTC.

Worth noting for this clonotype: Likely a read error: the CDR3 ends without its conserved phenylalanine or tryptophan. The genes are TRBV5-6 and TRBJ1-6; 10 bases align to TRBD1. This CDR3 contains 18 residues. Per germline, CDR1 SGHDT and CDR2 YYEEEE. The CDR3 is CASGLDPFRQGAGSPLHI. The DNA for the CDR3 is TGTGCCAGCGGCTTGGATCCCTTTCGACAGGGGGCCGGATCACCCCTCCACATT.

Concerning this clonotype itself: Given a much more abundant clone one base away, this may be a read error. The J gene is TRBJ1-1, the V gene TRBV6-5; TRBD1 might be the D (6 bases). The germline CDR1 and CDR2 sequences are MNHEY and SVGAGI. This CDR3 region has 13 residues. CDR3 sequence reads: CASTEQRGTGAFF. The CDR3 region has the DNA TGTGCCAGCACCGAACAGAGGGGGACTGGAGCTTTCTTT.

Ten or more counts support this clonotype. The genes are TRBV10-3 and TRBJ2-3; the D gene could be TRBD1 or TRBD2 (5 bases each). The CDR3 has 14 amino acids. Between the trimmed V and J ends, which lost 6 bases and 6 bases, there was a span of 16 bases. CDR1 and CDR2 from the germline V gene are ENHRY and SYGVKD. The CDR3: CAIRIGDRTDTQYF. In nucleotides, the CDR3 is TGTGCCATCAGGATAGGGGACCGAACGGATACGCAGTATTTT.

This clonotype was recorded once. The V gene is TRBV12-3 or TRBV12-4, the J gene TRBJ2-7, with TRBD2 matching 8 bases. The CDR3 is 13 residues long. CDR3: CTSSLTSGTAQYF. The CDR3 DNA follows: TGTACAAGCAGTTTAACTAGCGGTACCGCGCAGTACTTC.